The entry that follows covers one T cell receptor beta chain sequence. Its antigen is currently unknown. V lost 3 bases and J 1 base, leaving 19 bases between the germline ends. The CDR3 runs 18 residues. In germline, CDR1 is MGHRA, CDR2 YSYEKL. Some clones are missing from TCRdb's copy, which holds only in-frame ones; the method was immunoSEQ multiplex PCR. The sample shows some 15,000 clones, 70% to 90% of them seen only once. The data originate from a study of PD-1 blockade in mismatch repair-deficient tumors. Study results and caveats: Tumor-resident clones, often undetectable pretreatment in blood, expanded then contracted after pembrolizumab.

This sample's time point: identical approximately nine-day culture without peptide (control). Mismatch repair deficiency was confirmed in all patients, by PCR or immunohistochemistry. TCR sequencing covered a few patients who responded to pembrolizumab. Under ten ELISpot-reactive neoantigen peptides each drove a roughly eleven-day in vitro stimulation. The sequence came from an adult with mismatch repair-deficient cancer. This specimen was cells cultured in vitro, taken from a patient treated with pembrolizumab. This sequence joins TRBV4-1 and TRBJ1-5; D call uncertain. CDR3 in amino acids: CASSHNPNHPISNQPQHF. CDR3 nucleotides: TGCGCCAGCAGCCATAATCCTAATCACCCTATAAGCAATCAGCCCCAGCATTTT.